These T cell receptor beta chains were read from a single sample in a study of T cell responses to AZD1222 COVID-19 vaccine. Repertoires were generated with immunoSEQ multiplex PCR, while TCRdb's copy carries only in-frame clones and drops some. The data hold 83,000 or so clones, with over 75% observed a single time. The source was peripheral blood, collected on day 0 of MenACWY control vaccination. These receptors were collected from an adult in good health. CDR3s include the opening cysteine and the closing phenylalanine or tryptophan. A D gene is named only where the DNA matches it firmly. The size of a clone is reported for some rows only, either as once, few or many, or as a class for expanded clones.

j_gene,v_gene,d_gene,abundance,CDR3aa,CDR3nt
TRBJ1-2,TRBV25-1,-,-,CASSVGGGGAYGYTF,TGTGCCAGCAGCGTGGGGGGCGGAGGTGCCTATGGCTACACCTTC
TRBJ2-1,TRBV9,TRBD2,-,CASSVGLAGGSYNEQFF,TGTGCCAGCAGCGTAGGACTAGCGGGAGGTTCGTACAATGAGCAGTTCTTC
TRBJ2-1,TRBV3-1/TRBV3-2,TRBD2,-,CASSQAAKELAGDNEQFF,TGTGCCAGCAGCCAAGCCGCTAAGGAACTAGCGGGGGACAATGAGCAGTTCTTC
TRBJ2-3,TRBV7-2,TRBD2,-,CASSPRWGTSGSTDTQYF,TGTGCCAGCAGCCCTCGGTGGGGAACTAGCGGTAGCACAGATACGCAGTATTTT
TRBJ2-1,TRBV7-2,-,-,CASSFRSSYNEQFF,TGTGCCAGCAGCTTCCGCAGCTCCTACAATGAGCAGTTCTTC
TRBJ2-1,TRBV7-2,-,-,CASSLEPSSYNEQFF,TGTGCCAGCAGCTTAGAACCTAGCTCCTACAATGAGCAGTTCTTC
TRBJ2-7,TRBV11-2,-,-,CASSPLNWQGSYEQYF,TGTGCCAGCAGCCCGCTTAACTGGCAGGGGTCCTACGAGCAGTACTTC
TRBJ1-1,TRBV6-5,TRBD1,-,CASSYDRGDTEAFF,TGTGCCAGCAGCTATGACAGGGGGGACACTGAAGCTTTCTTT
TRBJ1-4,TRBV29-1,-,-,CSVTGTATEKLFF,TGCAGCGTGACCGGGACGGCAACCGAAAAACTGTTTTTT
TRBJ1-3,TRBV12-3/TRBV12-4,-,-,CASSQREGNTIYF,TGTGCCAGCAGCCAGAGGGAGGGAAACACCATATATTTT
TRBJ2-7,TRBV6-5,-,-,CATTSSGPREQYF,TGTGCCACCACATCGTCGGGGCCGCGCGAGCAGTACTTC
TRBJ2-3,TRBV7-2,-,once,CASSGSIWADTQYF,TGTGCCAGCAGCGGTAGCATTTGGGCAGATACGCAGTATTTT
TRBJ1-5,TRBV28,TRBD1,-,CASSIRTGQDQPQHF,TGTGCCAGCAGCATAAGGACAGGGCAGGACCAGCCCCAGCATTTT
TRBJ1-2,TRBV15,TRBD1,-,CATSRSPGQSIGYTF,TGTGCCACCAGCAGAAGCCCGGGACAGTCGATTGGCTACACCTTC
TRBJ1-4,TRBV5-5,-,-,CASSLRSTNEKLFF,TGTGCCAGCAGCTTGAGATCAACTAATGAAAAACTGTTTTTT
TRBJ1-3,TRBV7-9,-,-,CASSLGSGNTIYF,TGTGCCAGCAGCTTAGGAAGCGGAAACACCATATATTTT
TRBJ2-7,TRBV19,-,few,CASSPTFWGDEQYF,TGTGCCAGTAGTCCCACGTTTTGGGGGGACGAGCAGTACTTC
TRBJ1-4,TRBV19,-,-,CASSSPATNEKLFF,TGTGCCAGTTCTTCTCCTGCAACTAATGAAAAACTGTTTTTT
TRBJ1-1,TRBV4-3,-,once,CASSQDQALGDTEAFF,TGCGCCAGCAGCCAAGATCAAGCATTGGGGGACACTGAAGCTTTCTTT
TRBJ1-5,TRBV4-2,-,-,CASSHGGSNRNQPQHF,TGTGCCAGCAGCCATGGAGGGTCAAACAGAAATCAGCCCCAGCATTTT
TRBJ2-5,TRBV5-1,TRBD2,-,CASSLTASGSVETQYF,TGCGCCAGCAGCTTGACCGCCAGCGGGAGCGTTGAGACCCAGTACTTC
TRBJ1-3,TRBV7-6,-,-,CASSPQGFSGNTIYF,TGTGCCAGCAGCCCGCAGGGTTTCTCTGGAAACACCATATATTTT